The entry below describes one T cell receptor (beta chain). This clone was recorded once. Its antigen specificity is not known. Base quality data are lacking; no much larger clone is found one base away. Healthy HIV-negative adults with no recently reported acute infections or vaccinations were included as donors. Every donor was a Caucasian adult living in Nashville, Tennessee, USA. CD4+ T cells were enriched by magnetic negative selection, after which naive cells were positively selected on CD45RA and the negative fraction was taken as the memory subset. After blood collection by leukapheresis, PBMCs were isolated using Ficoll-Histopaque density gradient centrifugation and then cryopreserved in the vapor phase of liquid nitrogen. Purity and quantity of every magnetically sorted T cell population were checked by analytical flow cytometry. Each sorted fraction had its genomic DNA isolated and then quantified by UV absorbance on a Nanodrop 2000c.

TCR CDR3 regions were amplified from genomic DNA by multiplex PCR using the deep immunoSEQ assay. Extracted genomic DNA from each cell subset was distributed evenly across all wells of several immunoSEQ 96-well plates, and each plate was treated as a replicate. For sorted subsets, about 210 ng of genomic DNA, equivalent to around 29,000 T cell genomes, went into each replicate PCR. Purified libraries were measured with a Qubit 3.0 fluorometer, size-checked on a Bioanalyzer 2100, and measured again with the KAPA Library Quantification kit. Every immunoSEQ 96-well plate was sequenced on a separate single-read 150-cycle Illumina NextSeq 550 flow cell. In the authors' own workflow: Because the immunoSEQ output held only junctional sequences and lacked quality scores, the filtering could not match the filtering applied to full-length reads. Sequences were annotated with PyIR, a Python wrapper for IgBLAST v1.9, and V/J genes and CDR3 were assigned using IMGT germline references. Reads were filtered out if the reads had weak V/J assignments (E-value above 1e-6), no CDR3, stop codons, out-of-frame junctions, or ambiguous translated residues. V3J clonotypes were defined as sequences sharing the same inferred V gene, J gene, and CDR3 amino acid sequence. To compute the percentage overlap between repertoires, the number of shared unique clonotypes was divided by the size of the smaller repertoire. Repertoire richness was assessed with RTK rarefaction, the Chao1 estimator, and Recon v2.1 estimates of unobserved clonotypes. OLGA was used to compute generation probabilities for all TCRbeta clonotypes that the gDNA method yielded from four donors. Drawn from immuneACCESS, this table holds only the in-frame rearrangements with V and J called that TCRdb kept. Clones are partly lost; checked studies trace under half to an unresolved V gene and leave the rest unexplained. V, J and clone size are taken as reported in that table, and D and trimming were inferred from the DNA itself. In all, the sample holds some 2,000,000 clones, and approximately 94% of those were seen once. The ten largest make up around 0.13% of the sample.

These data belong to a study of shared clonotypes between healthy human individuals (TCRdb year 2020). For the wider study: The cohort comprised a couple of women and a few men aged 18 to 49 years. To estimate repertoire size and how much clonotypes are shared between individuals, the study performed deep sequencing of blood TCR repertoires from roughly five healthy adults. Leukapheresis yielded between about 0.94 and 8.9 billion PBMCs per donor. To increase sequencing depth and limit assay-specific biases, TCR repertoire library preparation and sequencing were carried out by different laboratories using diverse techniques. For each donor, three plates each were used for CD4 naive and CD4 memory, two plates were used for CD8 naive, and one plate was used for CD8 memory. Study-level results and caveats: Because the study included only a small number of donors, the genetic and exposure-history diversity represented was limited. Based on pairwise subsampling, the degree of clonotype sharing among donors was expected to be affected by sequencing depth. When a handful of donors were compared, the shared fraction of clonotypes was about 5.5% for naive CD4, more than 3% for naive CD8, about 2.4% for memory CD4, and around 0.37% for memory CD8. Larger estimated clonotype richness was generally found for naive subsets than for memory subsets. Rarefaction of sorted-subset datasets indicated incomplete sequencing despite the large sequencing depth. Compared with non-shared clonotypes, clonotypes shared by all four sorted-subset donors had higher generation probabilities. Sampling was restricted to blood, and TCR repertoires in tissues likely differ from the TCR repertoires found in blood.

The CDR3 has 19 amino acids, counting the end cysteine and phenylalanine. Only the CDR3 portion is preserved as DNA: 57 bases, with reading frame beginning at the first base. The germline V gene provides CDR1 SGHRS and CDR2 YFSETQ. The V end gives up 5 bases and the J end 0 bases, leaving 16 bases in the junction not matched to a gene. Sequencing used naive CD4+ T cells sorted from blood. The cell subset or site label on this specimen signifies: CD45RA+ positively selected. This receptor was taken from a man aged 18 to 29 in good health. The chain is assembled from TRBV5-1 and TRBJ2-3; 9 bases in the junction line up with TRBD2. Here is the DNA: TGCGCCAGCAGTCGAGCCTCTAGCGGGAACCTTCCTAGCACAGATACGCAGTATTTT. This codes for CASSRASSGNLPSTDTQYF. Reference TRBV5-1 and TRBJ2-3 genes cover what lies past the CDR3, so the full variable domain is KAGVTQTPRYLIKTRGQQVTLSCSPISGHRSVSWYQQTPGQGLQFLFEYFSETQRNKGNFPGRFSGRQFSNSRSEMNVSTLELGDSALYLCASSRASSGNLPSTDTQYFGPGTRLTVL.